This is a list of T cell receptor beta chains from one sample in a study of blood T cell repertoires in COVID-19. TCRdb keeps only in-frame clones here, not all; method: immunoSEQ multiplex PCR. The sample lists some 190,000 clones; 80% to 90% were seen once. What was sequenced was peripheral blood. The receptors come from a woman between 40 and 50 years old with COVID-19, enrolled during active disease. The CDR3 runs from the conserved cysteine through the conserved F or W. The order of the fields is D gene, V gene, J gene, clone size, CDR3 DNA, CDR3 protein. A D gene is named only where the DNA matches it firmly. Clone size is shown for a subset of rows, as once, few, many or a class of expanded clone.

d_call: -; v_call: TRBV28; j_call: TRBJ2-5; clone_size: -; cdr3_nt: TGTGCCAGCAGTCCTACCGAAGAGACCCAGTACTTC; cdr3_aa: CASSPTEETQYF
d_call: TRBD1; v_call: TRBV4-1; j_call: TRBJ1-5; clone_size: -; cdr3_nt: TGCGCCAGCAGCCACCTCGAGGGGGCAGGGGATCAGCCCCAGCATTTT; cdr3_aa: CASSHLEGAGDQPQHF
d_call: TRBD1; v_call: TRBV3-1/TRBV3-2; j_call: TRBJ2-1; clone_size: -; cdr3_nt: TGTGCCAGCAGCCGAACAGGGGATGAGCAGTTCTTC; cdr3_aa: CASSRTGDEQFF
d_call: TRBD2; v_call: TRBV27; j_call: TRBJ2-7; clone_size: few; cdr3_nt: TGTGCCAGCAGTAACGTCGGACTAGCGGGGAACTACGAGCAGTACTTC; cdr3_aa: CASSNVGLAGNYEQYF
d_call: TRBD1; v_call: TRBV19; j_call: TRBJ1-2; clone_size: many; cdr3_nt: TGTGCCAGTAGTAGGGACAGAAACTATGGCTACACCTTC; cdr3_aa: CASSRDRNYGYTF
d_call: -; v_call: TRBV12-3/TRBV12-4; j_call: TRBJ1-5; clone_size: once; cdr3_nt: TGTGCCAGCAGTTTTTCCCGGCAGCCCCAGCATTTT; cdr3_aa: CASSFSRQPQHF
d_call: -; v_call: TRBV2; j_call: TRBJ2-3; clone_size: -; cdr3_nt: TGTGCCAGGCCGGGACAAGGCACAGATACGCAGTATTTT; cdr3_aa: CARPGQGTDTQYF
d_call: TRBD1; v_call: TRBV9; j_call: TRBJ2-1; clone_size: -; cdr3_nt: TGTGCCAGCAGCGCAACCGGGACAGGTTTCCATGAGCAGTTCTTC; cdr3_aa: CASSATGTGFHEQFF
d_call: TRBD2; v_call: TRBV5-6; j_call: TRBJ2-1; clone_size: -; cdr3_nt: TGTGCCAGCAGCTTGTGGGCGGGAGCCCTACCATCCTACAATGAGCAGTTCTTC; cdr3_aa: CASSLWAGALPSYNEQFF
d_call: TRBD2; v_call: TRBV2; j_call: TRBJ2-3; clone_size: once; cdr3_nt: TGTGCCATTGTGATTCGGATAGCGGGGGGGGCTATCACAGATACGCAGTATTTT; cdr3_aa: CAIVIRIAGGAITDTQYF